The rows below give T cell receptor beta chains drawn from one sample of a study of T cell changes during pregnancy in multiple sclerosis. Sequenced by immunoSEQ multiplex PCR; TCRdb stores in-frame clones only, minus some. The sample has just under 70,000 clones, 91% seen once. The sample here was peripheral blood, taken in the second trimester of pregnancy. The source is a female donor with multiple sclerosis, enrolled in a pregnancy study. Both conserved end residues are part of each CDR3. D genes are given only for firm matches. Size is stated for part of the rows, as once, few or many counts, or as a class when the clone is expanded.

CDR3 DNA: TGTGCCAGCAGCCAAGATTCCAGGACTAGTCAAGAGACCCAGTACTTC
CDR3 protein: CASSQDSRTSQETQYF
D gene: TRBD2
clone size: .
J gene: TRBJ2-5
V gene: TRBV4-2

CDR3 DNA: TGTGCCAGCAGGACAGACTACGAGCAGTACTTC
CDR3 protein: CASRTDYEQYF
D gene: .
clone size: .
J gene: TRBJ2-7
V gene: TRBV6-5

CDR3 DNA: TGTGCCAGCAGTTTATCGCCAGGGGGTAACGGAAACACCATATATTTT
CDR3 protein: CASSLSPGGNGNTIYF
D gene: TRBD1
clone size: .
J gene: TRBJ1-3
V gene: TRBV27

CDR3 DNA: TGTGCCAGCAGCTTAGATACAGGTGATCAGCCCCAGCATTTT
CDR3 protein: CASSLDTGDQPQHF
D gene: .
clone size: .
J gene: TRBJ1-5
V gene: TRBV7-2

CDR3 DNA: TGTGCCAGAGCCTGGGTGACAGGGCGCGCCGGGGAGCTGTTTTTT
CDR3 protein: CARAWVTGRAGELFF
D gene: .
clone size: .
J gene: TRBJ2-2
V gene: TRBV21-1

CDR3 DNA: TGCGCCAGCAGCTCCATCCCCCCGACAGATGGCTACACCTTC
CDR3 protein: CASSSIPPTDGYTF
D gene: .
clone size: .
J gene: TRBJ1-2
V gene: TRBV5-1

CDR3 DNA: TGTGCCAGCAGCGTTAGGACAGGGGAAGGTCATGGCTACACCTTC
CDR3 protein: CASSVRTGEGHGYTF
D gene: TRBD1
clone size: .
J gene: TRBJ1-2
V gene: TRBV9

CDR3 DNA: TGTGCCACCAGCAGAGACCGGGGGGGCCAAGATACGCAGTATTTT
CDR3 protein: CATSRDRGGQDTQYF
D gene: TRBD2
clone size: .
J gene: TRBJ2-3
V gene: TRBV15

CDR3 DNA: TGTGCCAGCAGCTCCCTCACCCGACAGGGGGAGACCCAGTACTTC
CDR3 protein: CASSSLTRQGETQYF
D gene: TRBD1
clone size: .
J gene: TRBJ2-5
V gene: TRBV7-9

CDR3 DNA: TGTGCCAGCAGCTACCCCGGGACAGGGGTCTCTAACACCGGGGAGCTGTTTTTT
CDR3 protein: CASSYPGTGVSNTGELFF
D gene: TRBD1
clone size: .
J gene: TRBJ2-2
V gene: TRBV7-3

CDR3 DNA: TGCGCCAGCAGTATGGCAGTATATGGCTACACCTTC
CDR3 protein: CASSMAVYGYTF
D gene: .
clone size: few
J gene: TRBJ1-2
V gene: TRBV10-1

CDR3 DNA: TGTGCCAGCAGCCCTCAGGCCGCAGGGGGGATGCAGTTCTTC
CDR3 protein: CASSPQAAGGMQFF
D gene: .
clone size: .
J gene: TRBJ2-1
V gene: TRBV7-3

CDR3 DNA: TGTGCCAGCAGCTGGGGGACAATGAACACTGAAGCTTTCTTT
CDR3 protein: CASSWGTMNTEAFF
D gene: .
clone size: .
J gene: TRBJ1-1
V gene: TRBV7-9

CDR3 DNA: TGTGCCAGCAGCGGCGGCTTTTTGGGCTATGGCTACACCTTC
CDR3 protein: CASSGGFLGYGYTF
D gene: .
clone size: .
J gene: TRBJ1-2
V gene: TRBV5-5

CDR3 DNA: TGTGCCAGCAGCCCCCGCCACTCCTTTTATTACTCCTCTGGAAACACCATATATTTT
CDR3 protein: CASSPRHSFYYSSGNTIYF
D gene: .
clone size: few
J gene: TRBJ1-3
V gene: TRBV7-9

CDR3 DNA: TGTGCCAGCAGCTTGGTAGCGGGGGAGGGTGAGCAGTTCTTC
CDR3 protein: CASSLVAGEGEQFF
D gene: TRBD2
clone size: .
J gene: TRBJ2-1
V gene: TRBV7-9